One and the same sample provided the 20 T cell receptor beta chains below, sequenced in a study of blood T cell repertoires in COVID-19. Here immunoSEQ multiplex PCR was the method, and the copy in TCRdb shows in-frame clones only, minus some. The sample shows roughly 53,000 clones, about three quarters of them seen only once. The specimen was peripheral blood. The receptors derive from a man in his 70s with active or convalescent COVID-19.

The rearrangement links TRBV24-1 to TRBJ1-1; possibly TRBD1 for D (6 bases). This CDR3 has 15 amino acids. Germline V CDR1 and CDR2: KGHDR, SFDVKD. V lost 3 bases and J 0 bases, leaving 10 bases between the germline ends. The CDR3 DNA reads TGTGCCACCAGTGATGGCTCAGGGGTGAACACTGAAGCTTTCTTT. The encoded protein is CATSDGSGVNTEAFF.

A single count supports this clone. The chain carries TRBV4-1 and TRBJ2-7; 10 positions agree with TRBD1. This CDR3 is 17 amino acids long. V dropped 4 bases and J dropped 2; count of bases not matched to a gene: 11. CDR1 and CDR2 from the germline V gene are MGHRA and YSYEKL. The CDR3 bases are TGCGCCAGCAGCCTTGCTCCGGGACAGGGGCTACCCTACGAGCAGTACTTC. It translates to CASSLAPGQGLPYEQYF.

The chain carries TRBV27 and TRBJ2-3; 7 bases fit TRBD2. The V gene end was trimmed by 5 bases and the J gene end by 0 bases; junction bases not matched to a gene: 8. Per germline, CDR1 MNHEY and CDR2 SMNVEV (reference sequence). The CDR3 covers 16 residues. CDR3 DNA: TGTGCCAGCAGTCCCGGACCGGGGGGAAGCACAGATACGCAGTATTTT. This sequence encodes CASSPGPGGSTDTQYF.

To note about this clone: At one of its ends the junction is not consistent with the germline gene, which may arise from a read error. J is TRBJ2-3 and V is TRBV4-1; maybe TRBD2 (5 bases). The CDR3 covers 15 residues. The V gene's germline CDR1 is MGHRA and CDR2 YSYEKL. The CDR3 coding sequence is TGCGCCAGCAGTCAAGATGGACTTAGGACTGGTACGCAGTATTTT. Residues: CASSQDGLRTGTQYF.

V and J are TRBV3-1 (or the pseudogene TRBV3-2) and TRBJ1-6; tentatively, D is TRBD1 (6 bases). Germline V gene data show CDR1 as LGHDT and CDR2 as YNNKEL (reference sequence). Trimming removed 1 base from V and 8 bases from J, with 12 bases in between. The CDR3 length is 15 residues. The CDR3 is CASSQGVTGYSPLHF. DNA of the CDR3: TGTGCCAGCAGCCAAGGGGTGACAGGCTATTCACCCCTCCACTTT.

The chain has TRBV18 and TRBJ1-4; D gene ambiguous. Germline lookup yields CDR1 KGHSH and CDR2 LQKENI. V lost 2 bases to trimming and J lost 7 bases, with 14 bases between them. The CDR3 runs 15 residues. CDR3 sequence reads: CASSPRSHEGEKLFF. DNA of the CDR3: TGTGCCAGCTCACCAAGGTCGCATGAGGGTGAAAAACTGTTTTTT.

The V gene is TRBV7-6, the J gene TRBJ2-5, with TRBD2 matching 7 bases. V shed 0 bases, J shed 5 bases, and the junction held 3 bases outside the gene matches. From germline, CDR1 is SGHVS and CDR2 FNYEAQ. The CDR3 loop spans 14 amino acids. The DNA of the CDR3 is TGTGCCAGCAGCTTAGCGCTCGGGGGGGAGACCCAGTACTTC. It specifies CASSLALGGETQYF.

The V gene is TRBV19, the J gene TRBJ1-6; 7 bases are shared with TRBD1. V was clipped by 8 bases and J by 9 bases; unmatched bases: 7. This CDR3 has 13 amino acids. Looked up from germline, CDR1 is LNHDA and CDR2 is SQIVND (reference sequence). This chain's CDR3 is CASADRNLSPLHF. The CDR3, as DNA: TGTGCCAGTGCGGACAGGAATCTTTCACCCCTCCACTTT.

The genes are TRBV15 and TRBJ1-2; the D gene is possibly TRBD1 (5 bases). Germline V lookup: CDR1 LNHNV, CDR2 YYDKDF (reference sequence). Trimming cost V 8 bases and J 4 bases, with 11 bases left between them. CDR3 size: 12 residues. The CDR3: CATHGRGYGYTF. CDR3 nucleotides: TGTGCCACCCACGGGAGGGGCTATGGCTACACCTTC.

This chain connects TRBV29-1 to TRBJ2-3; weak D call: TRBD2 (6 bases). The V end was cut by 3 bases, the J end by 1 base, with 11 bases between. Germline V CDR1 and CDR2: SQVTM, ANQGSEA. This CDR3 region has 14 residues. CDR3 amino acids: CSVDGGARTDTQYF. The CDR3 region has the DNA TGCAGCGTTGACGGCGGGGCCCGCACAGATACGCAGTATTTT.

The chain uses TRBV5-1 and TRBJ2-6; D is unresolved. Between the trimmed V and J ends, which lost 4 bases and 4 bases, there was a span of 12 bases. Germline V lookup: CDR1 SGHRS, CDR2 YFSETQ. The length of the CDR3 is 15 residues. CDR3 sequence (DNA): TGCGCCAGCAGCCCGCTCGGTTCCGGGGCCAACGTCCTGACTTTC. Protein product: CASSPLGSGANVLTF.

The chain has TRBV7-2 and TRBJ2-7; 11 bases agree with TRBD1. Germline assignment: CDR1 SGHTA and CDR2 FQGNSA. The CDR3 has 15 residues. Trimming at V came to 5 bases and at J to 3 bases, leaving 6 bases not matched to a gene. The DNA for the CDR3 is TGTGCCAGCAGCCCCAGGACAGGGGGCTTCTACGAGCAGTACTTC. Amino acids: CASSPRTGGFYEQYF.

The chain couples TRBV19 to TRBJ1-6; the D gene is possibly TRBD1 (5 bases). This CDR3 is built from 12 residues. Germline loops: CDR1 LNHDA, CDR2 SQIVND (reference sequence). V was clipped by 9 bases and J by 10 bases, with 13 bases between them. For the CDR3, the DNA is TGTGCCAGCTCAGATCAGGGATCACCCCTCCACTTT. Amino acid sequence: CASSDQGSPLHF.

The rearrangement uses TRBV3-1 (or the pseudogene TRBV3-2) and TRBJ2-1; 11 bases line up with TRBD2. V dropped 6 bases and J dropped 8; count of bases not matched to a gene: 12. This CDR3 spans 16 amino acids. The germline gives CDR1 LGHDT, CDR2 YNNKEL (reference sequence). CDR3 protein: CASRLKTSGRSDEQFF. The CDR3 nucleotides read TGTGCCAGCAGACTGAAAACTAGCGGGAGAAGCGATGAGCAGTTCTTC.

The J gene is TRBJ1-1, the V gene TRBV7-3; 7 bases are shared with TRBD1. The V gene end was trimmed by 3 bases and the J gene end by 5 bases; junction bases not matched to a gene: 3. This CDR3 spans 13 amino acids. The V gene's germline CDR1 is SGHTA and CDR2 FQGTGA. CDR3 nucleotides: TGTGCCAGCAGCTTCCAACAGGGGACTGAAGCTTTCTTT. Translated: CASSFQQGTEAFF.

J is TRBJ2-5 and V is TRBV5-1, with 9 bases aligning to TRBD1. This CDR3 is 15 amino acids long. CDR1 SGHRS and CDR2 YFSETQ come from the germline V gene. V dropped 0 bases and J dropped 3; count of bases not matched to a gene: 3. Here the CDR3 reads CASSLAGTGKETQYF. CDR3 nucleotides: TGCGCCAGCAGCTTGGCCGGGACAGGGAAAGAGACCCAGTACTTC.

The rearrangement links TRBV14 to TRBJ1-5, with a possible D match to TRBD1 (6 bases). The V end was cut by 5 bases, the J end by 2 bases, with 7 bases between. The CDR3 length is 13 residues. Germline V gene data show CDR1 as SGHDN and CDR2 as FVKESK. CDR3 protein: CASSGGGNQPQHF. The CDR3 DNA sequence: TGTGCCAGCAGCGGGGGCGGCAATCAGCCCCAGCATTTT.

This clone was seen more than once but under ten times. This chain links TRBV7-2 with TRBJ1-4; 8 bases map to TRBD1. Per the germline V gene, CDR1 is SGHTA and CDR2 is FQGNSA. CDR3 size: 14 residues. V shed 2 bases, J shed 8 bases, and the junction held 4 bases outside the gene matches. CDR3 protein: CASSLRQGKEKLFF. CDR3 nucleotides: TGTGCCAGCAGCTTAAGACAGGGGAAAGAAAAACTGTTTTTT.

J is TRBJ2-1 and V is TRBV5-1; 10 nucleotides match TRBD2. V shed 5 bases and J 6 bases; nucleotides not matched to a gene: 5. Germline assignment: CDR1 SGHRS and CDR2 YFSETQ. CDR3 length equals 14 residues. In DNA, the CDR3 is TGCGCCAGCAGGTCGGTAGCGGGAGGCAATGAGCAGTTCTTC. Protein sequence: CASRSVAGGNEQFF.

This clone was detected only a few times. This chain's CDR3 is CASSLLNPMRGNGELFF. The CDR3 bases are TGTGCCAGCAGCTTATTAAATCCAATGAGAGGAAACGGGGAGCTGTTTTTT. The genes are TRBV7-2 and TRBJ2-2; D is undetermined. The germline gives CDR1 SGHTA, CDR2 FQGNSA. The CDR3 length is 17 residues. V was clipped by 2 bases and J by 7 bases, with 20 bases between them. The full variable domain, completed using reference TRBV7-2 and TRBJ2-2, is GAGVSQSPSNKVTEKGKDVELRCDPISGHTALYWYRQSLGQGLEFLIYFQGNSAPDKSGLPSDRFSAERTGGSVSTLTIQRTQQEDSAVYLCASSLLNPMRGNGELFFGEGSRLTVL.